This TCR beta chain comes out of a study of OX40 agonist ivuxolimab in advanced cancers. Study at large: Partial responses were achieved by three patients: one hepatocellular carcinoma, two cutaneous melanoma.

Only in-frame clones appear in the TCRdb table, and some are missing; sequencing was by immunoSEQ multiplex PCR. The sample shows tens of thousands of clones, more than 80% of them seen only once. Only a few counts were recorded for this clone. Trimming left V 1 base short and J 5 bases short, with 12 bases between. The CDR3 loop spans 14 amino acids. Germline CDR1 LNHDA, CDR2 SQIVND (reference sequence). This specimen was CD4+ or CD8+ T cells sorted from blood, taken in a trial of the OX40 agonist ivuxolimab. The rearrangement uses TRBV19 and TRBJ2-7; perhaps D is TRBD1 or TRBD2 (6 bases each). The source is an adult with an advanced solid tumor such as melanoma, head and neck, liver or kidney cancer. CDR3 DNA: TGTGCCAGTAGTATAGCTGGGGGGCGAGACGAGCAGTACTTC. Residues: CASSIAGGRDEQYF.